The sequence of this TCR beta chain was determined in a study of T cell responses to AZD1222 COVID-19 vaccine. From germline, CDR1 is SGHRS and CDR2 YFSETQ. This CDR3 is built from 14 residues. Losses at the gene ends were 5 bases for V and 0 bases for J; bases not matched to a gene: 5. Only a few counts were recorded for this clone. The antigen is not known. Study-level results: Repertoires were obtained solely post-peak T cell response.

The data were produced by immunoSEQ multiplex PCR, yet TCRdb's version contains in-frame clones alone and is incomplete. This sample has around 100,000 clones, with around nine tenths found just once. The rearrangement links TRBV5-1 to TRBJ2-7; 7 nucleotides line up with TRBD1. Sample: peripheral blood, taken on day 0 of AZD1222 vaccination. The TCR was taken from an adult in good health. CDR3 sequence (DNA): TGCGCCAGCAGACAGGGGCTGAGCTCCTACGAGCAGTACTTC. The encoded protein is CASRQGLSSYEQYF.